A selection of T cell receptor beta chains follows, all from one sample in a study of OX40 agonist ivuxolimab in advanced cancers. Here immunoSEQ multiplex PCR was the method, and the copy in TCRdb shows in-frame clones only, minus some. The sample shows around 51,000 clones, 87% of them seen only once. The sequencing here drew on CD4+ or CD8+ T cells sorted from blood, taken in a trial of the OX40 agonist ivuxolimab. These receptors were taken from an adult with an advanced solid tumor such as melanoma, head and neck, liver or kidney cancer. CDR3s include the opening cysteine and the closing phenylalanine or tryptophan. Each record gives: CDR3 length, V gene, CDR3 protein.

11 | TRBV4-3 | CASSQGFEAFF
15 | TRBV4-3 | CASSQDGGAATEAFF
11 | TRBV20-1 | CSAREGDGYTF
12 | TRBV13 | CASSFSRDEQFF
10 | TRBV7-9 | CAGDLGGYTF
13 | TRBV9 | CASKLAETGELFF
12 | TRBV13 | CASSLLGGEQFF
16 | TRBV4-1 | CASSPVHPGDYNEQFF
18 | TRBV11-2 | CASSLEPGLAVFTDTQYF
15 | TRBV6-6 | CASSYSAQSFLEAFF
15 | TRBV6-5 | CASSFGQSSYNEQFF